These T cell receptor beta chains were read from a single sample in a study of blood T cell repertoires in COVID-19. Generated by immunoSEQ multiplex PCR, the TCRdb table keeps only in-frame clones and is missing some. Altogether about 280,000 clones are present, around 90% being singletons, with the ten largest covering roughly 2.2%. Sequenced material: peripheral blood. Every receptor here comes from a woman aged 50 to 65 who had recovered from COVID-19. CDR3s include the opening cysteine and the closing phenylalanine or tryptophan. A D gene is named only where the DNA matches it firmly. Some rows have no size entry. The others give once, few or many, or a class for an expanded clone.

V gene	clone size	J gene	D gene	CDR3 protein	CDR3 DNA
TRBV6-6	-	TRBJ1-2	-	CATAGGDYGYTF	TGTGCCACCGCGGGGGGGGACTATGGCTACACCTTC
TRBV7-2	-	TRBJ2-7	TRBD1	CASSLYSGTAKILRGQYF	TGTGCCAGCAGCTTATATAGTGGGACAGCTAAAATCCTACGAGGGCAGTACTTC
TRBV7-2	once	TRBJ1-2	-	CASSFPLRATSLYGYTF	TGTGCCAGCAGCTTCCCCCTTCGAGCTACGAGTCTCTATGGCTACACCTTC
TRBV6-2/TRBV6-3	-	TRBJ1-2	-	CASSFLRTNYGYTF	TGTGCCAGCAGTTTTCTCAGGACTAACTATGGCTACACCTTC
TRBV19	-	TRBJ2-5	-	CASSIARVNQETQYF	TGTGCCAGTAGTATCGCGCGGGTCAACCAAGAGACCCAGTACTTC
TRBV7-2	-	TRBJ2-7	TRBD2	CASSLPRGRLAGVEQYF	TGTGCCAGCAGTTTACCTCGGGGGCGACTAGCGGGAGTCGAGCAGTACTTC
TRBV5-1	-	TRBJ2-2	TRBD2	CASSAGVPRGRGTGELFF	TGCGCCAGCAGCGCTGGTGTGCCCCGCGGGAGGGGGACCGGGGAGCTGTTTTTT
TRBV14	-	TRBJ1-5	-	CASSQERGQPQHF	TGTGCCAGCAGCCAGGAGCGAGGGCAGCCCCAGCATTTT
TRBV14	-	TRBJ2-7	-	CASSRGGRGHYEQYF	TGTGCCAGCAGCCGGGGGGGCAGGGGGCACTACGAGCAGTACTTC
TRBV10-2	-	TRBJ1-2	TRBD1	CASRAGTASNYGYTF	TGCGCCAGCAGAGCCGGGACAGCTAGTAACTATGGCTACACCTTC
TRBV6-5	-	TRBJ1-2	TRBD1	CASRTGATYGYTF	TGTGCCAGCAGAACAGGGGCTACCTATGGCTACACCTTC
TRBV18	-	TRBJ2-5	TRBD2	CASSQSLAGAGETQYF	TGTGCCAGCTCACAGTCACTAGCGGGAGCAGGGGAGACCCAGTACTTC
TRBV7-8	-	TRBJ1-4	-	CASSSRTQGGTTNEKLFF	TGTGCCAGCAGCTCCAGAACTCAGGGAGGTACAACTAATGAAAAACTGTTTTTT
TRBV30	-	TRBJ1-2	-	CASPLSRGANYGYTF	TGTGCCAGCCCATTATCCCGGGGAGCTAACTATGGCTACACCTTC
TRBV18	-	TRBJ1-1	TRBD1	CASSRGDSLGTEAFF	TGTGCCAGCTCACGGGGGGACAGCCTGGGCACTGAAGCTTTCTTT
TRBV7-9	-	TRBJ1-6	-	CASSLGGRGSSPLHF	TGTGCCAGCAGCCTTGGGGGGAGGGGAAGTTCACCCCTCCACTTT
TRBV18	-	TRBJ1-2	-	CASSPLQRDYGYTF	TGTGCCAGCTCACCACTCCAGAGGGACTATGGCTACACCTTC
TRBV11-2	-	TRBJ2-1	-	CASSSDWGSYNEQFF	TGTGCCAGCAGTTCGGACTGGGGCTCCTACAATGAGCAGTTCTTC
TRBV4-2	-	TRBJ2-7	-	CASSPRGDKGSYEQYF	TGTGCCAGCAGCCCGCGAGGGGACAAGGGCTCCTACGAGCAGTACTTC
TRBV27	-	TRBJ1-5	-	CASSYRYNQPQHF	TGTGCCAGCAGCTACAGGTACAATCAGCCCCAGCATTTT
TRBV5-8	once	TRBJ2-5	-	CASSLTRETQYF	TGTGCCAGCAGCTTGACGAGGGAGACCCAGTACTTC
TRBV6-2/TRBV6-3	-	TRBJ1-1	-	CASSGPAWNTEAFF	TGTGCCAGCAGTGGGCCTGCATGGAACACTGAAGCTTTCTTT
TRBV3-1/TRBV3-2	-	TRBJ2-5	-	CASSQDASVGGTQYF	TGTGCCAGCAGCCAAGATGCTAGCGTGGGGGGGACCCAGTACTTC
TRBV6-2/TRBV6-3	once	TRBJ2-1	TRBD2	CASSRLAGGSNEQFF	TGTGCCAGCAGTCGACTAGCGGGAGGCTCTAATGAGCAGTTCTTC
TRBV27	-	TRBJ1-5	TRBD1	CASSRQGGRNQPQHF	TGTGCCAGCAGTCGCCAGGGGGGACGCAATCAGCCCCAGCATTTT
TRBV19	once	TRBJ1-1	-	CASTNRRRGGNTEAFF	TGTGCCAGTACCAATAGGCGGAGGGGGGGGAACACTGAAGCTTTCTTT
TRBV7-2	-	TRBJ2-7	-	CASSLLAAGYEQYF	TGTGCCAGCAGCTTATTGGCCGCAGGCTACGAGCAGTACTTC
TRBV4-1	-	TRBJ2-3	-	CASSQISTFTDTQYF	TGCGCCAGCAGCCAGATTAGCACATTCACAGATACGCAGTATTTT
TRBV29-1	-	TRBJ1-1	-	CSVVGEGFEAFF	TGCAGCGTTGTAGGGGAGGGCTTTGAAGCTTTCTTT
TRBV12-5	-	TRBJ1-2	TRBD1	CASGKQGQGDDGYTF	TGTGCTAGTGGTAAGCAGGGACAGGGAGACGATGGCTACACCTTC
TRBV6-5	-	TRBJ1-1	TRBD1	CASTLGQANTEAFF	TGTGCCAGCACTTTGGGACAGGCGAACACTGAAGCTTTCTTT
TRBV24-1	-	TRBJ2-1	TRBD2	CATSDFTSGVQGEQFF	TGTGCCACCAGTGATTTCACTAGCGGGGTGCAGGGTGAGCAGTTCTTC
TRBV30	-	TRBJ2-3	-	CAWSGKGTDTQYF	TGTGCCTGGAGTGGGAAGGGGACAGATACGCAGTATTTT
TRBV5-5	-	TRBJ2-1	TRBD2	CASSLREGGRNEQFF	TGTGCCAGCAGCCTCCGGGAGGGAGGGAGAAATGAGCAGTTCTTC
TRBV7-2	-	TRBJ1-5	-	CASSTYRVNQPQHF	TGTGCCAGCAGCACATACAGGGTTAATCAGCCCCAGCATTTT
TRBV4-1	-	TRBJ2-1	TRBD2	CASSQRGGSNEQFF	TGCGCCAGCAGTCAGCGGGGGGGTTCAAATGAGCAGTTCTTC
TRBV6-5	-	TRBJ2-2	TRBD2	CASSSGLASGELFF	TGTGCCAGCAGTTCCGGACTAGCGAGCGGGGAGCTGTTTTTT
TRBV19	-	TRBJ1-2	-	CASTVGTHGYTF	TGTGCCAGTACGGTAGGGACACATGGCTACACCTTC
TRBV19	-	TRBJ1-5	-	CASSRTENSNQPQHF	TGTGCCAGTAGCCGGACAGAGAATAGCAATCAGCCCCAGCATTTT
TRBV12-3/TRBV12-4	-	TRBJ1-1	-	CASSFGSNTEAFF	TGTGCCAGCAGTTTCGGGTCGAACACTGAAGCTTTCTTT
TRBV5-4	-	TRBJ2-7	TRBD2	CASSPSLAEPSYEQYF	TGTGCCAGCAGCCCCTCGCTAGCGGAGCCCTCCTACGAGCAGTACTTC
TRBV19	-	TRBJ1-1	TRBD1	CATLQGVGSMGEAFF	TGTGCCACCTTGCAGGGGGTTGGCAGTATGGGGGAAGCTTTCTTT